This TCR beta chain was identified in a study of cytotoxic CD8 clonotypes in ibrutinib-treated CLL. On the study more broadly: After a median of about 62 months, 14 patients stayed remitted and around 12 progressed; responses had been partial in around 25 and complete in 2. Findings and limits, study-wide: Public clonotypes, rarely seen, contracted or held steady on treatment.

As concerns this clone: No antigen is known for it.

CDR3 length: 15 amino acids. CDR1 LGHNA and CDR2 YNFKEQ come from the germline V gene. V was pared by 2 bases and J by 1 base, with 11 bases between. Some clones are missing from TCRdb's copy, which holds only in-frame ones; the method was immunoSEQ multiplex PCR. Among roughly 160,000 clones listed, roughly 80% were seen once. The sequenced sample was PBMCs, obtained after 12 months of ibrutinib treatment. The rearrangement links TRBV4-2 to TRBJ1-1; unclear D gene. The receptor was isolated from a human donor with chronic lymphocytic leukemia. CDR3 loop: CASSQSGAGNTEAFF. The CDR3, as DNA: TGTGCCAGCAGCCAATCGGGCGCAGGGAACACTGAAGCTTTCTTT.